This T cell receptor beta chain derives from a study of blood T cell repertoires in COVID-19 (dated by TCRdb to 2020 to 2022). For the wider study: Samples from collaborators originated in the United States, Italy and Spain and spanned both the acute and convalescent phases of COVID-19. Sample metadata almost always included a de-identified subject ID, COVID-19 status, age in years and sex. Where HLA class I and class II types were available, the types were taken from metadata supplied by the sample provider, not from assay-based typing. The repertoires were released in a freely available public database intended as a resource for research on the immune response to SARS-CoV-2. The dataset comprised deeply sampled blood TCRbeta repertoires from subjects exposed to, actively infected with, or recovered from COVID-19. The prospective study material was composed of cDNA or gDNA derived from T cells, B-cell-depleted T cells, or PBMCs. The samples were drawn from two sources: the first 160 participants of the ongoing ImmuneRACE study, and about 1,300 subjects contributed by 6 global collaborators.

TCRbeta CDR3 regions were amplified from genomic DNA by means of the immunoSEQ Assay, a bias-controlled multiplex PCR. As for the original processing: Within the assay, amplification of reference gene primers was used to estimate how many nucleated cells each sample contained. To quantify the absolute abundance of each unique TCRbeta CDR3 rearrangement, sequence reads were collapsed and filtered. For each sample, productive Simpson clonality was calculated by taking the square root of Simpson's diversity index across productive rearrangements. Not all clones reach the TCRdb copy of this immuneACCESS table, which keeps in-frame sequences only. Checked studies attribute under half of the gap to unresolved V genes and leave the rest unexplained. The V and J calls and clone size are taken from that table; D and trimming were inferred from the DNA. The sample table holds roughly 200,000 clones, of which roughly 81% were seen once. The ten top clones hold 4.9% of the sample.

Paper-wide results and their limitations: The quantity of clinical and demographic metadata differed by source and by participant and was supplied without curation.

The CDR3 numbers 14 residues from cysteine through phenylalanine. Solely the CDR3 DNA is kept, with 42 bases framed from the first base. CDR1 SGHRS and CDR2 YFSETQ were looked up in the germline V gene. V loses 2 bases of germline sequence and J loses 11 bases, and the interval between the two ends is 19 bases. A remark on this clone: The clone's antigen remains unknown. No much larger clone exists at a distance of one base, and base qualities are not known.

Whole blood was collected in K2EDTA tubes by collaborating institutions according to the institutions' own protocols. For TCRbeta analysis, collaborators shipped samples as frozen whole blood, isolated PBMCs, or DNA extracted from either of those sample types. The source of this sequence is an elderly woman with acute or convalescent COVID-19. The rearranged segments are TRBV5-1 and TRBJ1-1, with a weak D call of TRBD1 (6 bases match). Sequencing used peripheral blood. The CDR3 reads as follows: CASSFTGQDAGAFF. The nucleotide sequence reads as follows: TGCGCCAGCAGCTTTACAGGGCAGGATGCAGGGGCTTTCTTT.